Listed below are T cell receptor beta chains from one sample, sequenced in a study of OX40 agonist ivuxolimab in advanced cancers. The protocol was immunoSEQ multiplex PCR, while the TCRdb copy is restricted to in-frame clones and leaves out a portion. The table lists 50,000 to 70,000 clones, around 90% of them singletons. This specimen consisted of CD4+ or CD8+ T cells sorted from blood, obtained in a trial of the OX40 agonist ivuxolimab. The receptors shown here come from an adult with an advanced solid tumor such as melanoma, head and neck, liver or kidney cancer. Both conserved end residues are part of each CDR3.

v_call	j_call	cdr3_aa
TRBV6-1	TRBJ2-1	CASSEYQVLSYNEQFF
TRBV10-2	TRBJ2-1	CASRLAGAYNEQFF
TRBV28	TRBJ2-7	CASSLPRHYEQYF
TRBV19	TRBJ1-1	CASSIWGPGDAEAFF
TRBV7-9	TRBJ1-1	CASGRVRKTGDTEAFF
TRBV7-2	TRBJ2-1	CASSSRYNEQFF
TRBV5-5	TRBJ1-6	CASSLPRGLVSPLHF
TRBV4-1	TRBJ1-6	CASSQLGGTGVYNSPLHF
TRBV4-3	TRBJ2-1	CASSQPGANNEQFF
TRBV10-1	TRBJ1-2	CASSEEGDRYGYTF
TRBV21-1	TRBJ2-1	CASAQTSGNNEQFF
TRBV19	TRBJ1-6	CATGHGNSPLHF
TRBV7-8	TRBJ1-4	CASSSTRDSPEKLFF
TRBV4-3	TRBJ2-2	CASSQDGWGRTGELFF
TRBV28	TRBJ2-7	CASSLSGGRYEQYF
TRBV27	TRBJ1-5	CASSPLGGYQPQHF
TRBV27	TRBJ2-1	CASAIIAGDEQFF
TRBV6-1	TRBJ1-5	CASSVRFVASNQPQHF
TRBV13	TRBJ2-2	CASSFGQEGTGELFF
TRBV2	TRBJ2-7	CASIRTAGEVEQYF
TRBV27	TRBJ2-2	CASRGLGAGELFF
TRBV9	TRBJ1-3	CASSVEEMMATAALSGNTIYF
TRBV7-9	TRBJ1-5	CASSSGTVEGQPQHF
TRBV5-1	TRBJ1-2	CASSLDGANYGYTF
TRBV4-1	TRBJ2-1	CASSHGTSGRGDEQFF
TRBV5-1	TRBJ1-1	CASSFKGNTEAFF
TRBV7-6	TRBJ2-1	CASRSVARGNNEQFF
TRBV7-2	TRBJ2-3	CASRGQFPTDTQYF
TRBV5-6	TRBJ2-7	CASSFSHEQYF
TRBV5-1	TRBJ1-1	CASTESGGTEAFF
TRBV27	TRBJ2-2	CASSSLDGELFF
TRBV28	TRBJ2-1	CATMATGTVYNEQFF
TRBV7-2	TRBJ1-2	CASSLGGAVSYGYTF
TRBV27	TRBJ2-2	CASSLGSGELFF
TRBV7-3	TRBJ2-3	CASSLRLAGELGSTDTQYF
TRBV28	TRBJ1-1	CASSLGGRTEAFF
TRBV5-4	TRBJ2-5	CASSPGTSGEETQYF
TRBV10-2	TRBJ2-4	CASSVGEGTAKNIQYF
TRBV19	TRBJ1-1	CASSMTARYTEAFF
TRBV7-6	TRBJ1-1	CASSRHPAENTEAFF
TRBV27	TRBJ2-2	CASSWTSGNTGELFF
TRBV7-9	TRBJ1-2	CASSLGGGGYTF
TRBV11-2	TRBJ1-3	CASSLASILVGPGNTIYF
TRBV13	TRBJ2-1	CATASSGGAAYNEQFF
TRBV19	TRBJ1-5	CASIPRWGMPENQPQHF
TRBV9	TRBJ2-5	CASSVGSQGYVETQYF
TRBV28	TRBJ1-5	CASSLFGAANQPQHF
TRBV6-5	TRBJ2-7	CASSPGPVIAQYF
TRBV19	TRBJ2-3	CASSIGLAGAGTDTQYF
TRBV7-9	TRBJ1-1	CASSTGGMNTEAFF
TRBV7-9	TRBJ1-1	CASSLEGWNTEAFF
TRBV6-6	TRBJ1-2	CASSNRAQGANYGYTF
TRBV7-9	TRBJ2-5	CASTPDQETQYF
TRBV7-8	TRBJ2-3	CASSLFPDRGISDTQYF